This TCR beta chain is from a study of blood T cells in healthy people across ages. Points from the study as a whole: It was not possible, with unsorted PBMCs, to conclusively compare naive and antigen-experienced cells.

Primed by a sample-barcoded 5' primer and a J-beta primer mix, a second PCR proceeded for 7 to 11 cycles. Paired-end reads containing CDR3 totaled no fewer than 2.5 million for each sample. TCRdb re-analysed the 5' RACE reads in MiXCR, keeping a single row per CDR3 protein. The sample holds roughly 800,000 distinct CDR3 sequences; 20% to 25% are singletons and the top ten take 9.4%. V was shortened by 6 bases and J by 5 bases, with 19 bases between the two germline ends. CDR1 and CDR2 from the germline V gene are SEHNR and FQNEAQ (reference sequence). CDR3 size: 15 residues. This clonotype has only a few counts. The target antigen is unknown. In addition, the sample was reused for a study of T cells of mothers and their children. From that paper: Among related mother-child pairs, overlap was slightly higher than in unrelated pairs, though not significantly.

Specimen: blood. The gene calls are TRBV7-9 and TRBJ1-1, with D unclear. This receptor was identified in a boy younger than 18 in good health. CDR3 nucleotides: TGTGCCAGCAGTTTTCGTACGGGTTGGGGAACTGAAGCTTTCTTT. Encoded protein: CASSFRTGWGTEAFF. The variable domain in full, completed from reference TRBV7-9 and TRBJ1-1, reads DTGVSQNPRHKITKRGQNVTFRCDPISEHNRLYWYRQTLGQGPEFLTYFQNEAQLEKSRLLSDRFSAERPKGSFSTLEIQRTEQGDSAMYLCASSFRTGWGTEAFFGQGTRLTVV.